The 17 T cell receptor beta chains below were found in one sample sequenced in a study of spatial heterogeneity in lung cancer. Specified time point: blood at routine non-recurrence follow-up after resection. MiXCR, run by TCRdb on the 5' RACE reads, gives a single entry per CDR3 protein. The data show 110,000 or so distinct CDR3 sequences, about 10% seen once. The sequencing here drew on PBMCs, taken at follow-up. All receptors derive from a female donor with early-stage non-small cell lung cancer.

This clonotype was observed a few times. The CDR3 region has the DNA TGTGCCAGCAGCGCGGGACTAGCTAAAGATACGCAGTATTTT. As protein: CASSAGLAKDTQYF. The chain links TRBV7-7 to TRBJ2-3; 9 bases line up with TRBD2. Per the germline V gene, CDR1 is SSHAT and CDR2 is FNYEAQ (reference sequence). This CDR3 comprises 14 residues. The J segment lost 5 bases and the V segment lost 5 bases, leaving 5 bases of the junction unmatched.

This clonotype was picked up a small number of times. This CDR3 reads CASSSRGSSDEQFF. CDR3 nucleotide sequence: TGTGCCAGCAGCTCCCGAGGGTCTAGTGATGAGCAGTTCTTC. The V and J genes are TRBV7-2 and TRBJ2-1, with D perhaps TRBD2 (5 bases). CDR1 is SGHTA, CDR2 FQGNSA, per germline. Between the trimmed V and J ends, which lost 4 bases and 8 bases, there was a span of 15 bases. CDR3 length: 14 amino acids.

CDR3 sequence: CATSFRLTDTQYF. For the CDR3, the DNA is TGTGCCACCAGCTTTCGACTGACAGATACGCAGTATTTT. The chain is built from TRBV15 and TRBJ2-3; D is unclear. CDR3 size: 13 residues. The V end was cut by 5 bases, the J end by 3 bases, with 9 bases between. From germline, CDR1 is LNHNV and CDR2 YYDKDF (reference sequence).

The V gene is TRBV5-5, the J gene TRBJ1-5; D is undetermined. The V gene lost 4 bases and the J gene lost 0 bases, with 14 bases spanning the gap. The CDR3 extends over 16 amino acids. Germline V gene lookup returns CDR1 SGHKS and CDR2 YYEKEE (reference sequence). In DNA, the CDR3 is TGTGCCAGCAGCCCGGCCCCCGGGGATAGCAATCAGCCCCAGCATTTT. Translating it yields CASSPAPGDSNQPQHF.

The sample holds many counts of this clonotype. The chain carries TRBV7-3 and TRBJ2-3, with TRBD2 identical over 10 bases. Germline V gene lookup returns CDR1 SGHTA and CDR2 FQGTGA. The CDR3 runs 17 residues. V was pared by 0 bases and J by 3 bases, with 6 bases of the junction left unmatched. The CDR3 region is CASSLTVETSGTDTQYF. The CDR3 coding sequence is TGTGCCAGCAGCTTAACAGTTGAGACTAGCGGGACAGATACGCAGTATTTT.

The rearrangement uses TRBV4-3 and TRBJ2-5; D ambiguous. The length of the CDR3 is 13 residues. Trimming left V 1 base short and J 0 bases short, with 3 bases between. Germline CDR1 reads LGHNA; CDR2 reads YSLEER. The chain's CDR3 is CASSQGYQETQYF. As DNA, the CDR3 is TGCGCCAGCAGCCAAGGGTACCAAGAGACCCAGTACTTC.

The table lists this clonotype with a few counts. Here the CDR3 reads CASSQGLTSRDEQFF. In DNA, the CDR3 is TGCGCCAGCAGCCAGGGACTGACCTCAAGGGATGAGCAGTTCTTC. The chain uses TRBV5-1 and TRBJ2-1, with D perhaps TRBD2 (6 bases). This CDR3 comprises 15 residues. Between the trimmed V and J ends, which lost 4 bases and 8 bases, there was a span of 19 bases. CDR1 and CDR2 (germline): SGHRS, YFSETQ.

This clonotype occurred a few times. The gene calls are TRBV29-1 and TRBJ2-1; no clear D gene. The length of the CDR3 is 12 residues. Germline V lookup: CDR1 SQVTM, CDR2 ANQGSEA. V gave up 3 bases and J gave up 6 bases, with 9 bases separating them. Here the CDR3 reads CSVDGLANEQFF. Written as DNA, the CDR3 is TGCAGCGTTGATGGGCTGGCCAATGAGCAGTTCTTC.

The V call is TRBV2, the J call TRBJ1-5; TRBD1 matches at 7 bases. The ends lost 2 bases at V and 7 bases at J; junction bases unmatched: 14. This CDR3 is 17 amino acids long. Germline V gene data show CDR1 as SNHLY and CDR2 as FYNNEI. The CDR3 spells CASSEIGGPSFGQPQHF. The CDR3 DNA is TGTGCCAGCAGTGAAATAGGGGGCCCCTCTTTCGGCCAGCCCCAGCATTTT. The full variable domain, rest sourced from reference TRBV2 and TRBJ1-5, is EPEVTQTPSHQVTQMGQEVILRCVPISNHLYFYWYRQILGQKVEFLVSFYNNEISEKSEIFDDQFSVERPDGSNFTLKIRSTKLEDSAMYFCASSEIGGPSFGQPQHFGDGTRLSIL.

This clonotype was detected a few times. The chain couples TRBV21-1 to TRBJ1-1; the table's D call of TRBD1 was not tested on the DNA. TRBV21-1 is a pseudogene. CDR3 length: 18 residues. The CDR3 region has the DNA TGTGCCAGCAGCAAAGAGGACCAGGGGGAAGCCATGAACACTGAAGCTTTCTTT. Its translation: CASSKEDQGEAMNTEAFF.

This clonotype was counted only a few times. CDR3 region: CASSGTGLAGNEQFF. In DNA, the CDR3 is TGTGCCAGCAGCGGGACGGGACTAGCGGGTAATGAGCAGTTCTTC. The chain recombines TRBV11-3 with TRBJ2-1; 12 nucleotides align to TRBD2. The length of the CDR3 is 15 residues. Germline trimming cut 5 bases from V and 7 bases from J; bases unmatched to any gene: 6. CDR1 is SGHNT, CDR2 YENEEA, per germline.

This clonotype was counted many times. The chain combines TRBV12-3 or TRBV12-4 with TRBJ2-3, with 10 bases matching TRBD2. J was trimmed by 1 base and V by 5 bases; bases with no gene match: 3. This CDR3 is 15 amino acids long. The CDR3 reads CASSAGLAGTDTQYF. The CDR3 region has the DNA TGTGCCAGCAGTGCCGGACTAGCGGGCACAGATACGCAGTATTTT.

The chain links TRBV7-3 to TRBJ2-1; 11 nucleotides line up with TRBD2. Germline-derived CDR1 and CDR2 are SGHTA and FQGTGA. There are 16 residues in the CDR3. V was pared by 0 bases and J by 5 bases, with 3 bases of the junction left unmatched. CDR3 sequence reads: CASSLTRLAGNNEQFF. The DNA for the CDR3 is TGTGCCAGCAGCTTAACTCGACTAGCGGGGAACAATGAGCAGTTCTTC.

Ten or more counts support this clonotype. This sequence joins TRBV12-3 or TRBV12-4 and TRBJ2-2, with a weak D call TRBD2 (6 bases). Trimming took off 6 bases at V and 3 bases at J, with 23 bases between the two ends. The CDR3 has 18 amino acids. CDR3 protein: CASSRRNSGLPYTGELFF. Written as DNA, the CDR3 is TGTGCCAGCAGCCGCAGAAACTCGGGACTCCCCTACACCGGGGAGCTGTTTTTT.

The rearrangement links TRBV28 to TRBJ2-7; 9 bases are shared with TRBD2. Trimming took 3 bases from V and 5 from J; bases not matched to a gene: 8. CDR3 length: 15 amino acids. Germline-derived CDR1 and CDR2 are MDHEN and SYDVKM. CDR3 region: CASSFSSGSVHEQYF. In DNA form, the CDR3 reads TGTGCCAGCAGTTTTAGTAGCGGGAGCGTCCACGAGCAGTACTTC.

This clonotype was detected only a few times. The chain joins TRBV9 to TRBJ1-5, with D unclear. This CDR3 comprises 13 residues. Germline CDR1 reads SGDLS; CDR2 reads YYNGEE. Trimming stripped 0 bases from V and 7 bases from J, with 8 bases between. DNA for the CDR3: TGTGCCAGCAGCGTAGCTGAGCGACAGCCCCAGCATTTT. Protein sequence: CASSVAERQPQHF.

This clonotype came up a few times. This chain links TRBV24-1 with TRBJ2-3; D unresolved. This CDR3 contains 14 residues. Germline lookup yields CDR1 KGHDR and CDR2 SFDVKD. Trimming removed 6 bases at V and 2 bases at J, with 11 bases between. The CDR3 bases are TGTGCCACCAGTACCCGAGTTATCACAGATACGCAGTATTTT. Amino acids: CATSTRVITDTQYF.